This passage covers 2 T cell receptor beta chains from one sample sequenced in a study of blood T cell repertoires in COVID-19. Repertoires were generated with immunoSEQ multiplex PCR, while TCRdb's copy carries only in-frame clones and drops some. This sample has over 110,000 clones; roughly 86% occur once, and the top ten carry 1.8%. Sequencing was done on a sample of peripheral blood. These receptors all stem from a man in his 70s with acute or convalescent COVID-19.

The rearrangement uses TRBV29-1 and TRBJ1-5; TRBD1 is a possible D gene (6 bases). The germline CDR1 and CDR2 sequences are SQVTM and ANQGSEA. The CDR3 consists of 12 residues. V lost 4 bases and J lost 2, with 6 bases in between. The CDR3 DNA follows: TGCAGCGTTGGACAGGGCAATCAGCCCCAGCATTTT. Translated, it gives CSVGQGNQPQHF.

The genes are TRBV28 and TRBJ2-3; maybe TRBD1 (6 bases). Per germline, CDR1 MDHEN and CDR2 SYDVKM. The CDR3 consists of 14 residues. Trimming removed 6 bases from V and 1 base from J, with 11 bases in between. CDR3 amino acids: CASRPTGRTDTQYF. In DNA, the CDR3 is TGTGCCAGCAGGCCGACAGGACGCACAGATACGCAGTATTTT.